The 10 T cell receptor beta chains below all came from one sample that was sequenced in a study of T cells in Graves' hyperthyroidism and ophthalmopathy. RNA transcripts gave rise to amplified TCR beta CDR3 regions. Primed by the HTBI set, a first-round RT-PCR was run on the TCR CDR3. Using its own MiXCR run on the multiplex PCR reads, TCRdb lists one record per CDR3 protein. The sample lists some 620,000 distinct CDR3 sequences, 15% to 20% occurring once. The sample consisted of blood. These receptors were collected from a woman in her 30s with Graves' hyperthyroidism.

This chain connects TRBV6-1 to TRBJ1-5, with a weak D call TRBD1 (6 bases). Germline V gene sequence: CDR1 MNHNS, CDR2 SASEGT. The V end lost 6 bases, the J end lost 10 bases, and 19 bases lay between the germline ends. This CDR3 is 14 amino acids long. CDR3 region: CASRPQPGTKPQHF. CDR3 coding DNA: TGTGCCAGCAGACCACAACCCGGGACAAAACCCCAGCATTTT.

Ten or more counts support this clonotype. The chain uses TRBV20-1 and TRBJ1-1, with a weak D call TRBD1 (6 bases). The CDR3 covers 14 residues. V lost 5 bases to trimming and J lost 0 bases, with 13 bases between them. Germline CDR1 and CDR2: DFQATT and SNEGSKA (reference sequence). The CDR3 spells CSAYGQPMNTEAFF. The CDR3 nucleotides read TGCAGTGCTTACGGACAGCCCATGAACACTGAAGCTTTCTTT.

This clonotype occurred a few times. The gene calls are TRBV5-6 and TRBJ2-1; D remains ambiguous. Trimming left V 1 base short and J 7 bases short, with 6 bases between. CDR1 is SGHDT, CDR2 YYEEEE, per germline. The CDR3 extends over 12 amino acids. This CDR3 is CASSLYNNEQFF. The CDR3 DNA is TGTGCCAGCAGCTTGTACAATAATGAGCAGTTCTTC.

This clonotype was detected only a few times. This rearrangement joins TRBV9 to TRBJ2-3; D uncertain. The V end lost 0 bases, the J end lost 2 bases, and 10 bases lay between the germline ends. Germline V gene data show CDR1 as SGDLS and CDR2 as YYNGEE. The CDR3 has 15 residues. The CDR3 loop reads CASSVVGRFTDTQYF. The CDR3 region has the DNA TGTGCCAGCAGCGTAGTAGGCAGGTTCACAGATACGCAGTATTTT.

This clonotype was detected a few times. The chain is built from TRBV6-2 or TRBV6-3 and TRBJ1-1, with a weak D call TRBD1 (6 bases). V was trimmed by 5 bases and J by 11 bases, leaving 12 bases between them. CDR3 length: 11 residues. Germline V gene sequence: CDR1 MNHEY, CDR2 SVGEGT. Written as DNA, the CDR3 is TGTGCCAGCAGTCGCGCGGGGGCGGCTTTCTTT. It encodes CASSRAGAAFF.

The chain links TRBV5-4 to TRBJ1-2; a possible D gene is TRBD1 (5 bases). The V and J ends lost 2 bases and 7 bases respectively, with 9 bases between them. Germline values: CDR1 SGHNT, CDR2 YYREEE (reference sequence). The CDR3 is 12 amino acids. DNA for the CDR3: TGTGCCAGCAGCTTTACAGGAGCTGGCTACACCTTC. Its protein product is CASSFTGAGYTF.

This clonotype was seen ten or more times. The CDR3 DNA reads TGTGCCAGCAGCTTGGTAGTAGGGACGAACACTGAAGCTTTCTTT. Translation: CASSLVVGTNTEAFF. The chain employs TRBV5-5 and TRBJ1-1, with D possibly matching TRBD1 (5 bases). V was clipped by 0 bases and J by 1 base, with 10 bases between them. CDR3 size: 15 residues. Germline-derived CDR1 and CDR2 are SGHKS and YYEKEE (reference sequence).

This clonotype was detected ten times or more. The chain recombines TRBV7-3 with TRBJ2-1; 12 bases match TRBD2. Trimming removed 6 bases from V and 5 bases from J; junction bases left unmatched: 8. Germline V gene lookup returns CDR1 SGHTA and CDR2 FQGTGA. This CDR3 is built from 16 residues. This CDR3 reads CASSSSGRAGDNEQFF. The CDR3 DNA is TGTGCCAGCAGTTCTAGCGGGAGGGCCGGGGACAATGAGCAGTTCTTC.

The sample holds a few counts of this clonotype. The chain joins TRBV27 to TRBJ2-3; D is undetermined. CDR1 and CDR2 from the germline V gene are MNHEY and SMNVEV (reference sequence). This CDR3 contains 14 residues. Deletions cut 2 bases from V and 1 base from J, with 7 bases between. CDR3 residues: CASSLRLGTDTQYF. For the CDR3, the DNA is TGTGCCAGCAGTTTAAGACTCGGCACAGATACGCAGTATTTT.

The V gene is TRBV2, the J gene TRBJ1-1; tentative D call: TRBD1 (5 bases). Germline CDR1 SNHLY, CDR2 FYNNEI. The V and J ends lost 7 bases and 5 bases respectively, with 20 bases between them. CDR3 length: 15 amino acids. CDR3 DNA sequence: TGTGCCAGCAATGCGTATCGGGGGATGGGGACTGAAGCTTTCTTT. Encoded protein: CASNAYRGMGTEAFF.